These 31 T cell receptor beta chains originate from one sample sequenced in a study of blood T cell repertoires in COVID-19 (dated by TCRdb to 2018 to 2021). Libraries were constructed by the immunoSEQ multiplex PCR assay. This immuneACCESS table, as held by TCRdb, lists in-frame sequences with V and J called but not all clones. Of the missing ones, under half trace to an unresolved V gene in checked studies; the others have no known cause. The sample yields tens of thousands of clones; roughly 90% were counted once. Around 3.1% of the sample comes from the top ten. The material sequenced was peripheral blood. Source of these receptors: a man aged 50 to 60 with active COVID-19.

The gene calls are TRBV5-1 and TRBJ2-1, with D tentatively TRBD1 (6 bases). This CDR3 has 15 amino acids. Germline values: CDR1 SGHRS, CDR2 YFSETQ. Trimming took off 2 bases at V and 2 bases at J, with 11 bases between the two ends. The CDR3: CASSLRQATYNEQFF. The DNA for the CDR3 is TGCGCCAGCAGCTTACGACAGGCAACCTACAATGAGCAGTTCTTC.

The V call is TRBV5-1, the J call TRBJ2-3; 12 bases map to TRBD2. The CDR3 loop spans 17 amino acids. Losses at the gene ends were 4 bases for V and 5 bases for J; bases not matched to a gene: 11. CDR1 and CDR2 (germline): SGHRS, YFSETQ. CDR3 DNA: TGCGCCAGCAGCACCGGACTAGCGGGAATAAAAAGAGATACGCAGTATTTT. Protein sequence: CASSTGLAGIKRDTQYF.

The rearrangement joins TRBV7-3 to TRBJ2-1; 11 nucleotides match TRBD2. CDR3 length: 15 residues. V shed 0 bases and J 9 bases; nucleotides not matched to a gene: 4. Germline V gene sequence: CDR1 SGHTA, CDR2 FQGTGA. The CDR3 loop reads CASSLTLAGGGEQFF. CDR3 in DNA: TGTGCCAGCAGCTTAACTCTAGCGGGAGGTGGTGAGCAGTTCTTC.

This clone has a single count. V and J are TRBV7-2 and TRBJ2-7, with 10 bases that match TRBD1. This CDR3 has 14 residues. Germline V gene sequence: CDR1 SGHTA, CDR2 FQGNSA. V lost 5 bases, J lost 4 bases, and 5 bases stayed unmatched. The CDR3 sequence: CASSPTGGVYEQYF. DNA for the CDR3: TGTGCCAGCAGCCCGACAGGGGGCGTTTACGAGCAGTACTTC.

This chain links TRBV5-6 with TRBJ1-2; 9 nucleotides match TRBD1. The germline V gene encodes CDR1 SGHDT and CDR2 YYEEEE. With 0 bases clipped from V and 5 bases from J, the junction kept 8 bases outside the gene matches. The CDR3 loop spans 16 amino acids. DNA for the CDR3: TGTGCCAGCAGCTTGGAGTCACAGGGGGCTTATTATGGCTACACCTTC. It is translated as CASSLESQGAYYGYTF.

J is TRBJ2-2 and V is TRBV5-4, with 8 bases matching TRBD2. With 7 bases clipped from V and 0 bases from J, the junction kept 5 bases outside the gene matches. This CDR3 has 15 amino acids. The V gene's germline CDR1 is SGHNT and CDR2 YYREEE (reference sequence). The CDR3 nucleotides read TGTGCCAGCCGATCGGGGGGGACGAACACCGGGGAGCTGTTTTTT. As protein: CASRSGGTNTGELFF.

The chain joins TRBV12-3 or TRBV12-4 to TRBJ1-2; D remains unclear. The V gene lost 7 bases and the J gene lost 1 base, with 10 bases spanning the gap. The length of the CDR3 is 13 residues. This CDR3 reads CASTSGDNYGYTF. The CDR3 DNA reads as TGTGCCAGCACCTCCGGGGATAACTATGGCTACACCTTC.

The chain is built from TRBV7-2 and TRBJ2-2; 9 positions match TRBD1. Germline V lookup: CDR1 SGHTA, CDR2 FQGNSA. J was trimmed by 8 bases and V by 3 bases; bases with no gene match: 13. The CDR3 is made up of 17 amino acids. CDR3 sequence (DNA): TGTGCCAGCAGCTTGGTTCCGGGACAGGGTGTAGGAGGGGAGCTGTTTTTT. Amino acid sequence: CASSLVPGQGVGGELFF.

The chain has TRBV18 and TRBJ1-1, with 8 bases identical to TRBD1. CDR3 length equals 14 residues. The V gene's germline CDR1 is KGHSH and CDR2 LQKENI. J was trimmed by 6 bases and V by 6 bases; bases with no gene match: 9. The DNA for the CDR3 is TGTGCCAGCTCCCTAAGTCGACAGGGGCCTGAAGCTTTCTTT. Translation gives CASSLSRQGPEAFF.

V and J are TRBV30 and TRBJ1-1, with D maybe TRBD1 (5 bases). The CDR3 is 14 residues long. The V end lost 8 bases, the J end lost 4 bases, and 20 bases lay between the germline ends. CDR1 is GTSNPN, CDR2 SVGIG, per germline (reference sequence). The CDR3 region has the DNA TGTGCCGGGAAAGGGGCAAGCTTGGGCACTGAAGCTTTCTTT. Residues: CAGKGASLGTEAFF.

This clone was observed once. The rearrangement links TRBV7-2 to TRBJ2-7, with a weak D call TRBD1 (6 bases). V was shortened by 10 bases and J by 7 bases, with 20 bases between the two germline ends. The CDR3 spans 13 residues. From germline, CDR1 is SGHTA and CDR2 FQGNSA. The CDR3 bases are TGTGCCACGACGCGGGCCACAGGGACGGAGCAGTACTTC. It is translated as CATTRATGTEQYF.

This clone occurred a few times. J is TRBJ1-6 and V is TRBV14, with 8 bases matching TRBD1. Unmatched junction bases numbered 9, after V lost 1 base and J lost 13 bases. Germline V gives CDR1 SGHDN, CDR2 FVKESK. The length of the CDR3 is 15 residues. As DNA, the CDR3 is TGTGCCAGCAGCCAAGGGACAGGGACTCCAATTCCCCTCCACTTT. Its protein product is CASSQGTGTPIPLHF.

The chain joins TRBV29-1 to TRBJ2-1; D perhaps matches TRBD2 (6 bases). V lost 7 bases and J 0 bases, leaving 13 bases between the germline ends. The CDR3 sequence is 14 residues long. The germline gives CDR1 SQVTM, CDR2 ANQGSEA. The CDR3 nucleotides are TGCAGCGCCTTAGCCGGGGGCTCCTACAATGAGCAGTTCTTC. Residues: CSALAGGSYNEQFF.

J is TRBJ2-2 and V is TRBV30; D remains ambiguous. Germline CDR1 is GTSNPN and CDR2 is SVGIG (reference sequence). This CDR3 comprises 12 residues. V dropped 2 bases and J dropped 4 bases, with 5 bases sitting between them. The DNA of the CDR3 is TGTGCCTGGAGTTATTCCACCGGGGAGCTGTTTTTT. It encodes CAWSYSTGELFF.

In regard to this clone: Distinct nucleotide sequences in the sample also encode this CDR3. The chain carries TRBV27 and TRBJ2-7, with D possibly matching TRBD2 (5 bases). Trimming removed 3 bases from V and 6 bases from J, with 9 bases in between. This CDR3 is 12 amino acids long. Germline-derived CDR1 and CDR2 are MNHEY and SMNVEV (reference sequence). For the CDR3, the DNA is TGTGCCAGCAGTTTCCGAGGAGGCGAGCAGTACTTC. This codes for CASSFRGGEQYF.

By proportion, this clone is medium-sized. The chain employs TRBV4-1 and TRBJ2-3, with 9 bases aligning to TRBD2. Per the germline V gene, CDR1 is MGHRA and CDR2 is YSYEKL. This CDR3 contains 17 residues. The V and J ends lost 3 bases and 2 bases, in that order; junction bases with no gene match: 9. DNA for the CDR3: TGCGCCAGCAGCCAGATGACTCTAGCGGGATTCACAGATACGCAGTATTTT. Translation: CASSQMTLAGFTDTQYF.

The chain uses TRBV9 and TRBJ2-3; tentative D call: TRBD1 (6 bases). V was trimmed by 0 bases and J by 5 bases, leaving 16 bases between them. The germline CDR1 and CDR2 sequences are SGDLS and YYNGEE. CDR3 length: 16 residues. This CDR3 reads CASSVAGQGLGDTQYF. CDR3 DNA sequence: TGTGCCAGCAGCGTAGCTGGCCAGGGGCTCGGAGATACGCAGTATTTT.

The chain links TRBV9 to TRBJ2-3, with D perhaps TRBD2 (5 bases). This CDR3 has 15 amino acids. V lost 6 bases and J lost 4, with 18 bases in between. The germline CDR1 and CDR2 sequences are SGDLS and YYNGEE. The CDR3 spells CASTPGRVISDTQYF. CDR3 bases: TGTGCCAGCACCCCCGGGCGGGTAATATCAGATACGCAGTATTTT. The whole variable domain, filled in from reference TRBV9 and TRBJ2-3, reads DSGVTQTPKHLITATGQRVTLRCSPRSGDLSVYWYQQSLDQGLQFLIQYYNGEERAKGNILERFSAQQFPDLHSELNLSSLELGDSALYFCASTPGRVISDTQYFGPGTRLTVL.

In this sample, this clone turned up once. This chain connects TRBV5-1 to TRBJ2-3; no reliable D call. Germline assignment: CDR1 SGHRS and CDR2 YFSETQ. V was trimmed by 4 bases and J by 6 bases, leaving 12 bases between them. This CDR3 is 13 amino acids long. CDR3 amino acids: CASSHSSMDTQYF. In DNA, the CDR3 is TGCGCCAGCAGCCACTCTAGTATGGATACGCAGTATTTT.

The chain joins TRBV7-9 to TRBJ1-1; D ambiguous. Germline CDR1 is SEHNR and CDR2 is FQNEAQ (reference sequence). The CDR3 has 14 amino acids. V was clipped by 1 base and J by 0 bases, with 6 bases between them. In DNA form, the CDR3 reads TGTGCCAGCAGCTTAGTGGGCATGAACACTGAAGCTTTCTTT. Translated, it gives CASSLVGMNTEAFF.

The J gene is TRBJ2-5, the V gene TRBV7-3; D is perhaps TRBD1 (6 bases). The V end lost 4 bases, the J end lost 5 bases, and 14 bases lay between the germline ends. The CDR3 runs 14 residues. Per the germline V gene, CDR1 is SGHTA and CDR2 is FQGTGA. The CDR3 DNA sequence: TGTGCCAGCAGCTCAGGACAGTCCGGGGAGACCCAGTACTTC. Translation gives CASSSGQSGETQYF.

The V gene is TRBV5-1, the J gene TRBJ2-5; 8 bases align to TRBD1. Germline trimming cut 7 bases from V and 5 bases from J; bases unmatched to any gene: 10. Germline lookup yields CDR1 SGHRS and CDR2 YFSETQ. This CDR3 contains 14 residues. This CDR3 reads CASGPGRGHETQYF. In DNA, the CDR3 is TGCGCCAGCGGACCCGGCAGGGGGCACGAGACCCAGTACTTC. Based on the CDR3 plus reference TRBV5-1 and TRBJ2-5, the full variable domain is KAGVTQTPRYLIKTRGQQVTLSCSPISGHRSVSWYQQTPGQGLQFLFEYFSETQRNKGNFPGRFSGRQFSNSRSEMNVSTLELGDSALYLCASGPGRGHETQYFGPGTRLLVL.

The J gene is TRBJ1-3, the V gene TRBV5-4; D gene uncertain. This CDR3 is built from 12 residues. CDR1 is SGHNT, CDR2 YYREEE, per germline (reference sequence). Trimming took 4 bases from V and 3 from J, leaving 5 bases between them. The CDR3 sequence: CASSTDGNTIYF. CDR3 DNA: TGTGCCAGCAGCACTGATGGAAACACCATATATTTT.

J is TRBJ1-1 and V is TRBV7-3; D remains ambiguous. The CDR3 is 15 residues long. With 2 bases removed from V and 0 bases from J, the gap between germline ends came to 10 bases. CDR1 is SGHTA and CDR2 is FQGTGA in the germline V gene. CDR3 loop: CASSLQQLMNTEAFF. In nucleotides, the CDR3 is TGTGCCAGCAGCTTACAACAGCTAATGAACACTGAAGCTTTCTTT.

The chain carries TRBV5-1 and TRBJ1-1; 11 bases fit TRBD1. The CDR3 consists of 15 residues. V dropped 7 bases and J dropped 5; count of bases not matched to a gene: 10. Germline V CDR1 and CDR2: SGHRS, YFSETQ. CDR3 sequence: CASSRTGGQGTEAFF. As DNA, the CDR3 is TGCGCCAGCTCTAGGACAGGGGGCCAGGGGACTGAAGCTTTCTTT. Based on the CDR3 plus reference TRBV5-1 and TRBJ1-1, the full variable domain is KAGVTQTPRYLIKTRGQQVTLSCSPISGHRSVSWYQQTPGQGLQFLFEYFSETQRNKGNFPGRFSGRQFSNSRSEMNVSTLELGDSALYLCASSRTGGQGTEAFFGQGTRLTVV.

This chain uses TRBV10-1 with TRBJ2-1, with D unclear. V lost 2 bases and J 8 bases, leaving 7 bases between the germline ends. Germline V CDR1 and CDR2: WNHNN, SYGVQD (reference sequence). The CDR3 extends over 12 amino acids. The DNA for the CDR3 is TGCGCCAGCAGTGAGATTTTCGATGAGCAGTTCTTC. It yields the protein CASSEIFDEQFF.

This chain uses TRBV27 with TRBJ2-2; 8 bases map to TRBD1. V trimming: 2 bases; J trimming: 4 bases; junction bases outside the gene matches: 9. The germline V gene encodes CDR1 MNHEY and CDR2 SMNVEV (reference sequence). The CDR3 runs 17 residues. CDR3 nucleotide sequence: TGTGCCAGCAGTTTAGCAGGGGGCGGGTGGCCCACCGGGGAGCTGTTTTTT. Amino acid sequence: CASSLAGGGWPTGELFF.

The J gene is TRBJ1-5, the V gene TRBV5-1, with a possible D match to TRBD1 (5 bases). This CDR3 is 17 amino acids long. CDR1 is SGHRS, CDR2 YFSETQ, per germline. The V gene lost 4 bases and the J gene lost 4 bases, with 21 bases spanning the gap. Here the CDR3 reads CASSPGTAQLGNQPQHF. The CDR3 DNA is TGCGCCAGCAGCCCGGGGACTGCCCAACTTGGAAATCAGCCCCAGCATTTT.

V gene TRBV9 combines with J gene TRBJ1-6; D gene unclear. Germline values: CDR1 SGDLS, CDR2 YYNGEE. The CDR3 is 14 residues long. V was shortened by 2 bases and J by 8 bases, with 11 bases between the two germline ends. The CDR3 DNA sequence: TGTGCCAGCAGCGTTACTGGGCCTGATTCACCCCTCCACTTT. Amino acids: CASSVTGPDSPLHF. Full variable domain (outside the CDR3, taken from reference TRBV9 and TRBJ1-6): DSGVTQTPKHLITATGQRVTLRCSPRSGDLSVYWYQQSLDQGLQFLIQYYNGEERAKGNILERFSAQQFPDLHSELNLSSLELGDSALYFCASSVTGPDSPLHFGNGTRLTVT.

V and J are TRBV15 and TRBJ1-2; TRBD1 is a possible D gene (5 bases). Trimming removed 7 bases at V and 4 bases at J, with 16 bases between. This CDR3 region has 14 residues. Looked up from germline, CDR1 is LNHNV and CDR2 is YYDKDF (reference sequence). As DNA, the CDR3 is TGTGCCACCAAGCAGGGCCGTACCTCCTATGGCTACACCTTC. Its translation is CATKQGRTSYGYTF.

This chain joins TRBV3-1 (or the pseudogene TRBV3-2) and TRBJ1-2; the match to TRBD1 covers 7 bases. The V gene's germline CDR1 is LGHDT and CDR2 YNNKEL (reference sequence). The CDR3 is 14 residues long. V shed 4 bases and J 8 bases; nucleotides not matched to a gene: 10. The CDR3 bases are TGTGCCAGCAGCCCCTGGGACAGCCTCGGGGGCTACACCTTC. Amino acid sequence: CASSPWDSLGGYTF.